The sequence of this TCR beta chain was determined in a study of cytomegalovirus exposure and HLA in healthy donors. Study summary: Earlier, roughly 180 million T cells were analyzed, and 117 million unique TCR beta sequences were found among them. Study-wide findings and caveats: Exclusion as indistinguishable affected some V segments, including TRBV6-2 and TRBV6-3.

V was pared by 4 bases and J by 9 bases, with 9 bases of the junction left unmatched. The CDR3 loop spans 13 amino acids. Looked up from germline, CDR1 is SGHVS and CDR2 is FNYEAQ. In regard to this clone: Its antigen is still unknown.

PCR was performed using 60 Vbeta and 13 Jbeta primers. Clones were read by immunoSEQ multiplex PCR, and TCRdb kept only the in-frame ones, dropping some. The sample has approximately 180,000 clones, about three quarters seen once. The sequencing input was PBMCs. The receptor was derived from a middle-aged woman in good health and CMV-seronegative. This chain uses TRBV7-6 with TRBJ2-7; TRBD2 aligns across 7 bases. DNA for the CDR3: TGTGCCAGCAGCTACGAGGCGGGAGCGGTGCAGTACTTC. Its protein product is CASSYEAGAVQYF. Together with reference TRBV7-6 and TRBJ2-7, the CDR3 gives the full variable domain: GAGVSQSPRYKVTKRGQDVALRCDPISGHVSLYWYRQALGQGPEFLTYFNYEAQQDKSGLPNDRFSAERPEGSISTLTIQRTEQRDSAMYRCASSYEAGAVQYFGPGTRLTVT.